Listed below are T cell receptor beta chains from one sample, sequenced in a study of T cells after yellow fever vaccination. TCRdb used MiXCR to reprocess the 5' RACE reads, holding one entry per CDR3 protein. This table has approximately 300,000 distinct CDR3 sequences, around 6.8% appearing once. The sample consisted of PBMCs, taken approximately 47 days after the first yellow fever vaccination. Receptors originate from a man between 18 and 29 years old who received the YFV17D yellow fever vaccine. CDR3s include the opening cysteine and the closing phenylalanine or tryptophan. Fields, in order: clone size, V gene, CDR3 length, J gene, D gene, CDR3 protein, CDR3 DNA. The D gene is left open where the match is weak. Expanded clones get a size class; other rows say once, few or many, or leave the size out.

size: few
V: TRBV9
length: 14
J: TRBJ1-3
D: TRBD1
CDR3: CASRGQGFGNTIYF
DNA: TGTGCCAGCAGGGGACAGGGGTTTGGAAACACCATATATTTT

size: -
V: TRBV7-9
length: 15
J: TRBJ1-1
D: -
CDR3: CASSSWDGENTEAFF
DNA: TGTGCCAGCAGCTCGTGGGACGGAGAGAACACTGAAGCTTTCTTT

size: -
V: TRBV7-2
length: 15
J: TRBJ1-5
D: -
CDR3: CASSPRTGGLQPQHF
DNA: TGTGCCAGCAGCCCCAGAACCGGGGGTCTTCAGCCCCAGCATTTT

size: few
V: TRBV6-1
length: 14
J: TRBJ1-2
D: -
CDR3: CASRHGRHNYGYTF
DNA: TGTGCCAGCAGACATGGACGGCACAACTATGGCTACACCTTC

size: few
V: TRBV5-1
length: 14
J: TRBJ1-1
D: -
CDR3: CASSLEGQNTEAFF
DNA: TGCGCCAGCAGCTTGGAGGGCCAGAACACTGAAGCTTTCTTT

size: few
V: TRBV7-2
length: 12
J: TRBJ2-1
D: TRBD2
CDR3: CASSPRGDEQFF
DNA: TGTGCCAGCAGCCCGCGGGGGGACGAGCAGTTCTTC

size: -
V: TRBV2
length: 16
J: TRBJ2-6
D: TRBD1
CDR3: CASGGQGLSGANVLTF
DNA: TGTGCCAGCGGTGGACAGGGATTGTCTGGGGCCAACGTCCTGACTTTC

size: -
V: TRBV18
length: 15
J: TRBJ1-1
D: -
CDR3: CASSKTTQGNTEAFF
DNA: TGTGCCAGCTCAAAAACTACCCAGGGGAACACTGAAGCTTTCTTT

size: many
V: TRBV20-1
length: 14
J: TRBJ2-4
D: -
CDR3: CSARGPQFLYIQYF
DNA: TGCAGTGCTAGAGGCCCGCAATTTCTCTACATTCAGTACTTC

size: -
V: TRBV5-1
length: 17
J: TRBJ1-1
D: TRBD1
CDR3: CASSFRRDRGVSTEAFF
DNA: TGCGCCAGCAGCTTCCGGCGGGACAGGGGAGTTTCCACTGAAGCTTTCTTT

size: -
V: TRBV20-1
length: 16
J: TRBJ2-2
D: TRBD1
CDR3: CSASKGQGAKDGELFF
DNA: TGCAGTGCTAGCAAGGGACAGGGGGCGAAGGACGGGGAGCTGTTTTTT

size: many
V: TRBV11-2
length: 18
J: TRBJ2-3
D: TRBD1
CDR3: CASSLDGVGQGGTDTQYF
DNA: TGTGCCAGCAGCTTAGACGGGGTCGGACAGGGGGGAACAGATACGCAGTATTTT

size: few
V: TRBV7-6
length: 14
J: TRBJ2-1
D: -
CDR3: CASNTRDSDSEQFF
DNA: TGTGCCAGCAACACCAGGGACTCGGACAGTGAGCAGTTCTTC

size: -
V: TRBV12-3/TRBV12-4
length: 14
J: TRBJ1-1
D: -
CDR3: CASSRDIVNTEAFF
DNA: TGTGCCAGCAGTCGGGACATAGTGAACACTGAAGCTTTCTTT

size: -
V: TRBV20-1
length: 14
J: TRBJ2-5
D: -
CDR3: CSAPPGSSWETQYF
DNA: TGCAGTGCGCCCCCCGGCTCGTCGTGGGAGACCCAGTACTTC